This TCR beta chain originates from a study of T cell responses to AZD1222 COVID-19 vaccine. Study conclusions and caveats: The breadth and depth of Spike-specific TCRs increased once two AZD1222 doses had been given. Donors skewed white British and female; clonal diversity was possibly underestimated.

V shed 3 bases and J shed 2 bases, with 6 bases lying between them. Germline V lookup: CDR1 SNHLY, CDR2 FYNNEI. CDR3 length: 13 amino acids. With respect to this clone: Its antigen is as yet unknown.

TCRdb's copy holds only in-frame clones and misses some; the assay was immunoSEQ multiplex PCR. The table includes around 100,000 clones, less than 95% detected once. V gene TRBV2 combines with J gene TRBJ2-3; weak D call: TRBD2 (5 bases). The receptor was isolated from an adult in good health. The material was peripheral blood, obtained on day 0 of AZD1222 vaccination. The CDR3 nucleotides are TGTGCCAGCAGTGAGGACTTCACAGATACGCAGTATTTT. Protein: CASSEDFTDTQYF.